A selection of T cell receptor beta chains follows, all from one sample in a study of T cell changes during pregnancy in multiple sclerosis. This table comes from immunoSEQ multiplex PCR, and its TCRdb copy is limited to in-frame clones, with some not included. This table holds approximately 84,000 clones, 94% found once. The sample here was peripheral blood, taken in the second trimester of pregnancy. The receptor source for this set is a female donor in good health, enrolled as a control in a pregnancy study. The CDR3 runs from the conserved cysteine through the conserved F or W. A D gene is named only where the DNA matches it firmly. Only part of the rows carry a size: once, few, many, or a class if the clone is expanded.

j_call: TRBJ2-5; d_call: NA; clone_size: NA; v_call: TRBV20-1; cdr3_nt: TGCAGTGTTCGAGAGACCCAGTACTTC; cdr3_aa: CSVRETQYF
j_call: TRBJ2-5; d_call: NA; clone_size: few; v_call: TRBV5-5; cdr3_nt: TGTGCCAGCAGCTTGGGAGTCCAAGAGACCCAGTACTTC; cdr3_aa: CASSLGVQETQYF
j_call: TRBJ2-3; d_call: NA; clone_size: NA; v_call: TRBV27; cdr3_nt: TGTGCCACGCAAACACCCCGCACAGATACGCAGTATTTT; cdr3_aa: CATQTPRTDTQYF
j_call: TRBJ2-1; d_call: TRBD2; clone_size: NA; v_call: TRBV15; cdr3_nt: TGTGCCACCAGCAGAGGAACTAGCGGGAGTATAATCAATGAGCAGTTCTTC; cdr3_aa: CATSRGTSGSIINEQFF
j_call: TRBJ2-1; d_call: TRBD1; clone_size: NA; v_call: TRBV28; cdr3_nt: TGTGCCAGCAGTGCGCTACAGGGGTTGTACAATGAGCAGTTCTTC; cdr3_aa: CASSALQGLYNEQFF
j_call: TRBJ2-7; d_call: NA; clone_size: NA; v_call: TRBV21-1; cdr3_nt: TGTGCCAGCAGTAAAGGTTGGGCAGGACAGCCCTCTCGTGAGGAGCAGTACTTC; cdr3_aa: CASSKGWAGQPSREEQYF
j_call: TRBJ2-7; d_call: NA; clone_size: NA; v_call: TRBV4-1; cdr3_nt: TGCGCCAGCAGCCAGCGACAGGCCTACGAGCAGTACTTC; cdr3_aa: CASSQRQAYEQYF
j_call: TRBJ2-7; d_call: NA; clone_size: NA; v_call: TRBV30; cdr3_nt: TGTGCCTCTTCTCCCGGGACACCTTCCTACGAGCAGTACTTC; cdr3_aa: CASSPGTPSYEQYF
j_call: TRBJ2-3; d_call: TRBD2; clone_size: NA; v_call: TRBV5-1; cdr3_nt: TGCGCCAGCAGCTTGGAGGCGGGAGAGACAGATACGCAGTATTTT; cdr3_aa: CASSLEAGETDTQYF
j_call: TRBJ2-1; d_call: NA; clone_size: NA; v_call: TRBV10-2; cdr3_nt: TGCGCCAGCGCCAGGGAGAAACTAGCTCACAATGAGCAGTTCTTC; cdr3_aa: CASAREKLAHNEQFF
j_call: TRBJ2-2; d_call: NA; clone_size: once; v_call: TRBV5-1; cdr3_nt: TGCGCCAGCAGCTCGCAGGTCGCCGGGGAGCTGTTTTTT; cdr3_aa: CASSSQVAGELFF
j_call: TRBJ2-5; d_call: TRBD2; clone_size: NA; v_call: TRBV6-6; cdr3_nt: TGTGCCAGCAGCCCGGGGGGAGAGACCCAGTACTTC; cdr3_aa: CASSPGGETQYF
j_call: TRBJ1-2; d_call: TRBD1; clone_size: NA; v_call: TRBV18; cdr3_nt: TGTGCCAGCTCACCACGGGACAGGGTACCTCATGGCTACACCTTC; cdr3_aa: CASSPRDRVPHGYTF
j_call: TRBJ1-1; d_call: NA; clone_size: NA; v_call: TRBV28; cdr3_nt: TGTGCCAGCAGTCCCCCTGGGAGGATCACTGAAGCTTTCTTT; cdr3_aa: CASSPPGRITEAFF
j_call: TRBJ1-2; d_call: NA; clone_size: NA; v_call: TRBV7-9; cdr3_nt: TGTGCCAGCAGCTTAGCGCGGGCCGAATTAAGGACAGCCCACTATGGCTACACCTTC; cdr3_aa: CASSLARAELRTAHYGYTF
j_call: TRBJ2-4; d_call: NA; clone_size: NA; v_call: TRBV7-2; cdr3_nt: TGTGCCAGCAGCAACGGACAGATTATAGCCAAAAACATTCAGTACTTC; cdr3_aa: CASSNGQIIAKNIQYF
j_call: TRBJ1-4; d_call: TRBD1; clone_size: once; v_call: TRBV6-1; cdr3_nt: TGTGCCAGCAGTACCCTCGGGACAGGGAATGAAAAACTGTTTTTT; cdr3_aa: CASSTLGTGNEKLFF
j_call: TRBJ2-2; d_call: NA; clone_size: NA; v_call: TRBV5-1; cdr3_nt: TGCGCCAGCAGGTCGGGCCCCGGAGGGGGGGAGCTGTTTTTT; cdr3_aa: CASRSGPGGGELFF
j_call: TRBJ2-1; d_call: NA; clone_size: NA; v_call: TRBV7-6; cdr3_nt: TGTGCCAGCAGCTTACCAGAACAGGGGGAGGGTGAGCAGTTCTTC; cdr3_aa: CASSLPEQGEGEQFF
j_call: TRBJ2-3; d_call: TRBD2; clone_size: NA; v_call: TRBV10-3; cdr3_nt: TGTGCCGTCCTGACGCCGGGGGGAACGGATACGCAGTATTTT; cdr3_aa: CAVLTPGGTDTQYF
j_call: TRBJ2-1; d_call: TRBD2; clone_size: NA; v_call: TRBV7-8; cdr3_nt: TGTGCCAGCAGCCTGCGGGAGAACTCCTACAATGAGCAGTTCTTC; cdr3_aa: CASSLRENSYNEQFF
j_call: TRBJ2-2; d_call: NA; clone_size: NA; v_call: TRBV4-1; cdr3_nt: TGCGCCAGCAGCCAAGCTGGGGGCGACACCGGGGAGCTGTTTTTT; cdr3_aa: CASSQAGGDTGELFF
j_call: TRBJ2-3; d_call: NA; clone_size: NA; v_call: TRBV4-2; cdr3_nt: TGTGCCAGCAGCCAAGATTCGGGGGAGAATACGCAGTATTTT; cdr3_aa: CASSQDSGENTQYF
j_call: TRBJ1-2; d_call: NA; clone_size: once; v_call: TRBV6-5; cdr3_nt: TGTGCCAGCAGAAACAGGGAACTCTATGGCTACACCTTC; cdr3_aa: CASRNRELYGYTF
j_call: TRBJ2-2; d_call: TRBD2; clone_size: NA; v_call: TRBV2; cdr3_nt: TGTGCCAGCAGGTTTGCGGGAGTCGACGGGGAGCTGTTTTTT; cdr3_aa: CASRFAGVDGELFF
j_call: TRBJ2-5; d_call: NA; clone_size: NA; v_call: TRBV2; cdr3_nt: TGTGCCAGCAGTGATGAGGCGCCCCAGACCCAGTACTTC; cdr3_aa: CASSDEAPQTQYF
j_call: TRBJ1-2; d_call: NA; clone_size: NA; v_call: TRBV9; cdr3_nt: TGTGCCAGCAGCGTAGATCTCCCAGGGCCGCGTGGCTACACCTTC; cdr3_aa: CASSVDLPGPRGYTF
j_call: TRBJ2-7; d_call: TRBD1; clone_size: NA; v_call: TRBV19; cdr3_nt: TGTGCCAGTAGCCGGGACAGGGAATACGAGCAGTACTTC; cdr3_aa: CASSRDREYEQYF
j_call: TRBJ2-6; d_call: TRBD2; clone_size: NA; v_call: TRBV9; cdr3_nt: TGTGCCAGCAGCGGTGGGCCGGGAGGGACACCCCACGTCCTGACTTTC; cdr3_aa: CASSGGPGGTPHVLTF
j_call: TRBJ2-7; d_call: TRBD2; clone_size: once; v_call: TRBV11-2; cdr3_nt: TGTGCCAGCAGCCCCGGGACTAGTCGCCACGAGCAGTACTTC; cdr3_aa: CASSPGTSRHEQYF
j_call: TRBJ1-4; d_call: NA; clone_size: NA; v_call: TRBV19; cdr3_nt: TGTGCCAGTAGATTAACGGAGCGGGAAAAACTGTTTTTT; cdr3_aa: CASRLTEREKLFF
j_call: TRBJ1-1; d_call: NA; clone_size: NA; v_call: TRBV27; cdr3_nt: TGTGCCAGCAGTAGGGGGTGGCAGCAAATGAACACTGAAGCTTTCTTT; cdr3_aa: CASSRGWQQMNTEAFF
j_call: TRBJ2-1; d_call: TRBD2; clone_size: NA; v_call: TRBV28; cdr3_nt: TGTGCCAGCAGTTTAGCTAGCGGGAGGGCCTACAATGAGCAGTTCTTC; cdr3_aa: CASSLASGRAYNEQFF
j_call: TRBJ2-7; d_call: NA; clone_size: NA; v_call: TRBV2; cdr3_nt: TGTGCCAGCAGTGACCAGGGGACGACCTACGAGCAGTACTTC; cdr3_aa: CASSDQGTTYEQYF
j_call: TRBJ2-7; d_call: TRBD2; clone_size: NA; v_call: TRBV2; cdr3_nt: TGTGCCAGCAGGGGACTAGCGGGGTACTCCTACGAGCAGTACTTC; cdr3_aa: CASRGLAGYSYEQYF
j_call: TRBJ2-7; d_call: TRBD1; clone_size: NA; v_call: TRBV5-1; cdr3_nt: TGCGCCAGCAGCGTCACAGGGGGCGGCTCCTACGAGCAGTACTTC; cdr3_aa: CASSVTGGGSYEQYF
j_call: TRBJ2-7; d_call: NA; clone_size: NA; v_call: TRBV28; cdr3_nt: TGTGCCAGCAGTTTCCTAACAGAGTCTCCGCCCGAGCAGTACTTC; cdr3_aa: CASSFLTESPPEQYF
j_call: TRBJ2-3; d_call: TRBD2; clone_size: NA; v_call: TRBV5-1; cdr3_nt: TGCGCCAGCAGCCCCATAGCGGGAGGGAAGGCAGATACGCAGTATTTT; cdr3_aa: CASSPIAGGKADTQYF
j_call: TRBJ2-7; d_call: NA; clone_size: few; v_call: TRBV2; cdr3_nt: TGTGCCAGCAGTGGGGGGGCGGGAGCCTACGAGCAGTACTTC; cdr3_aa: CASSGGAGAYEQYF
j_call: TRBJ2-3; d_call: TRBD2; clone_size: NA; v_call: TRBV6-5; cdr3_nt: TGTGCCAGCAGCGCTGGACTAGCGGATACGCAGTATTTT; cdr3_aa: CASSAGLADTQYF
j_call: TRBJ2-7; d_call: TRBD2; clone_size: NA; v_call: TRBV7-8; cdr3_nt: TGTGCCAGCAGCTTAGGTACTAGCGGGACCTACGAGCAGTACTTC; cdr3_aa: CASSLGTSGTYEQYF
j_call: TRBJ2-7; d_call: NA; clone_size: NA; v_call: TRBV14; cdr3_nt: TGTGCCAGCAGCCAACGATTATCAGGGGTGGGGGAGCAGTACTTC; cdr3_aa: CASSQRLSGVGEQYF
j_call: TRBJ2-6; d_call: NA; clone_size: NA; v_call: TRBV25-1; cdr3_nt: TGTGCCAGCAGCGCTGGGGCCAACGTCCTGACTTTC; cdr3_aa: CASSAGANVLTF
j_call: TRBJ2-3; d_call: NA; clone_size: NA; v_call: TRBV6-1; cdr3_nt: TGTGCCAGCGCCTTCATGTGGGGGGGCACAGATACGCAGTATTTT; cdr3_aa: CASAFMWGGTDTQYF
j_call: TRBJ1-5; d_call: NA; clone_size: NA; v_call: TRBV7-9; cdr3_nt: TGTGCCAGCAGCCCTTCGGTTAGCAATCAGCCCCAGCATTTT; cdr3_aa: CASSPSVSNQPQHF